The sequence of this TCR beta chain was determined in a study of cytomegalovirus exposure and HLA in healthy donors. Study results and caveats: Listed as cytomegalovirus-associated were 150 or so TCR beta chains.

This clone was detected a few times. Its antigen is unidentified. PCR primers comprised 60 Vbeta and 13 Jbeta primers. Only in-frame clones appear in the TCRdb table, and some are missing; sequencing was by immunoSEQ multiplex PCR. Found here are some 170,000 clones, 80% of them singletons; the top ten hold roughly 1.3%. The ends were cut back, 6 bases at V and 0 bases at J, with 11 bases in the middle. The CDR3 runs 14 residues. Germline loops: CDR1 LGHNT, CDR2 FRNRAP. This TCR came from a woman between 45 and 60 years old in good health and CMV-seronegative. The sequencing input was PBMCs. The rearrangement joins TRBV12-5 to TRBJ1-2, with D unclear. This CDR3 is CASGSTGTNYGYTF. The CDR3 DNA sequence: TGTGCTAGTGGCTCGACTGGAACTAACTATGGCTACACCTTC.